This T cell receptor beta chain was captured by sequencing in a study of blood T cell repertoires in COVID-19. Study-level information: The study drew acute and convalescent COVID-19 samples from the United States, Italy and Spain. PBMCs, B-cell-depleted T cells, or T cells provided the cDNA or gDNA that made up the material.

In the source study's methods: Cell counts per sample came from amplifying reference gene primers. Assay used: immunoSEQ multiplex PCR; TCRdb lists only in-frame clones, some missing. D and trimming come from the DNA, and the V and J calls and clone size come from that table. The table shows approximately 44,000 clones, with around four fifths occurring only once. Germline V gene data show CDR1 as KGHDR and CDR2 as SFDVKD. The V and J ends lost 5 bases and 9 bases respectively, with 13 bases between them. CDR3 length: 13 amino acids. Sequenced input: peripheral blood. The rearrangement links TRBV24-1 to TRBJ2-1, with a weak D call TRBD1 (6 bases). The source is a human donor in a cohort sampled during active COVID-19. The CDR3 DNA reads as TGTGCCACCAGTGGTGCGACAGGAAGTGAGCAGTTCTTC. Amino acids: CATSGATGSEQFF.